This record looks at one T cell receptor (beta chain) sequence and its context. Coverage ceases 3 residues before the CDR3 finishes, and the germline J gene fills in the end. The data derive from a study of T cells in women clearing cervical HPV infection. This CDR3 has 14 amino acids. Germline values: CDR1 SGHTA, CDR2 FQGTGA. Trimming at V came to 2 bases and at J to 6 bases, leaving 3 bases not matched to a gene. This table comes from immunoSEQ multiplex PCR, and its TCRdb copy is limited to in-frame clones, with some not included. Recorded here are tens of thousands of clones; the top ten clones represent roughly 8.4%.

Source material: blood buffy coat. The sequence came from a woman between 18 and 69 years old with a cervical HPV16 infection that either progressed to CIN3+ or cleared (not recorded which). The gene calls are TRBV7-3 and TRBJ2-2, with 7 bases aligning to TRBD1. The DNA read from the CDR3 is TGTGCCAGCAGCTTAGGGACAGTCCCCGGGGAG. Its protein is CASSLGTVPGE. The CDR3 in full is CASSLGTVPGELFF.